The 32 T cell receptor beta chains in this list originate from one sample, sequenced in a study of PD-1 blockade in classical Hodgkin lymphoma. Sequencing was performed with immunoSEQ multiplex PCR; in TCRdb, only in-frame clones are kept and a portion is missing. The sample carries around 100,000 clones, 75% to 95% recorded once. Time point specified: cycle 4 day 1 (C4D1), after 6 weeks of nivolumab. Relapse was seen in all patients after autologous stem cell transplantation, and brentuximab vedotin exposure was variable. The sequencing used peripheral blood mononuclear cells (PBMCs), collected before the fourth cycle of nivolumab. These receptors were taken from a human donor with classical Hodgkin lymphoma.

The rearrangement links TRBV19 to TRBJ2-1; D is undetermined. Germline lookup yields CDR1 LNHDA and CDR2 SQIVND (reference sequence). The V end lost 3 bases, the J end lost 4 bases, and 7 bases lay between the germline ends. CDR3 length: 13 residues. The CDR3 here is CASSIARYNEQFF. For the CDR3, the DNA is TGTGCCAGTAGTATCGCAAGGTACAATGAGCAGTTCTTC.

This clone was detected a few times. The rearrangement links TRBV30 to TRBJ1-2; possible D gene TRBD1, 5 bases. Germline assignment: CDR1 GTSNPN and CDR2 SVGIG (reference sequence). V was clipped by 8 bases and J by 8 bases, with 18 bases between them. This CDR3 region has 12 residues. The CDR3 loop reads CASGASLGGYTF. DNA for the CDR3: TGTGCCAGCGGGGCCTCGCTGGGAGGCTACACCTTC.

The gene calls are TRBV11-2 and TRBJ2-1, with a tentative D call TRBD1 (5 bases). The V gene's germline CDR1 is SGHAT and CDR2 FQNNGV. V dropped 1 base and J dropped 4 bases, with 11 bases sitting between them. The CDR3 has 15 residues. The CDR3 sequence is CASSLAGAGYNEQFF. CDR3 in DNA: TGTGCCAGCAGCTTAGCTGGGGCAGGGTACAATGAGCAGTTCTTC.

The chain links TRBV6-5 to TRBJ1-1, with D possibly being TRBD1 (5 bases). Trimming cost V 6 bases and J 0 bases, with 11 bases left between them. The CDR3 totals 14 residues. Germline-derived CDR1 and CDR2 are MNHEY and SVGAGI. CDR3 loop: CASSWGRMNTEAFF. Written as DNA, the CDR3 is TGTGCCAGCAGCTGGGGACGTATGAACACTGAAGCTTTCTTT.

The rearrangement uses TRBV11-2 and TRBJ1-1; the D gene is possibly TRBD1 (5 bases). The CDR3 loop spans 13 amino acids. Germline lookup yields CDR1 SGHAT and CDR2 FQNNGV. The germline V and J ends were trimmed by 4 bases and 7 bases, with 13 bases remaining between them. CDR3 protein: CASSSGGSIEAFF. In nucleotides, the CDR3 is TGTGCCAGCAGCTCCGGGGGGAGTATTGAAGCTTTCTTT.

The J gene is TRBJ2-7, the V gene TRBV6-5; D unclear. Trimming took 6 bases from V and 3 from J, leaving 15 bases between them. There are 14 residues in the CDR3. The germline gives CDR1 MNHEY, CDR2 SVGAGI. In DNA, the CDR3 is TGTGCCAGCAGAACACAAGACATTAACTACGAGCAGTACTTC. Amino acid sequence: CASRTQDINYEQYF.

This clone showed up just once. The chain recombines TRBV25-1 with TRBJ1-2; the D is unclear. This CDR3 has 10 residues. The germline V gene has CDR1 MGHDK and CDR2 SYGVNS. V shed 8 bases and J shed 4 bases, with 5 bases lying between them. The CDR3 region is CASPPYGYTF. CDR3 in DNA: TGTGCCAGCCCCCCCTATGGCTACACCTTC.

This clone was detected once. The chain employs TRBV9 and TRBJ2-5, with 7 bases that match TRBD2. CDR3 length: 17 residues. CDR1 and CDR2 (germline): SGDLS, YYNGEE. Losses at the gene ends were 0 bases for V and 1 base for J; bases not matched to a gene: 9. CDR3 DNA sequence: TGTGCCAGCAGCGTAGGGTTAGCGGGTGCCCTCCAAGAGACCCAGTACTTC. Protein: CASSVGLAGALQETQYF.

This rearrangement joins TRBV30 to TRBJ2-5; D tentatively fits TRBD1 or TRBD2 (7 bases each). Trimming took off 6 bases at V and 5 bases at J, with 22 bases between the two ends. The CDR3 is made up of 15 amino acids. Germline CDR1 GTSNPN, CDR2 SVGIG (reference sequence). The CDR3: CACPRGGAVGETQYF. The CDR3 DNA reads TGTGCCTGCCCCAGGGGGGGGGCGGTAGGGGAGACCCAGTACTTC.

The CDR3 protein is CASSVPGPFNQPQHF. The DNA for the CDR3 is TGTGCCAGTAGTGTACCGGGACCGTTCAATCAGCCCCAGCATTTT. This chain links TRBV19 with TRBJ1-5; tentatively, D is TRBD1 (5 bases). V was cut by 5 bases and J by 3 bases, with 14 bases left in between. Germline V CDR1 and CDR2: LNHDA, SQIVND (reference sequence). This CDR3 has 15 residues.

The chain has TRBV19 and TRBJ1-5; 8 nucleotides align to TRBD1. CDR1 is LNHDA, CDR2 SQIVND, per germline (reference sequence). Unmatched junction bases numbered 3, after V lost 6 bases and J lost 5 bases. This CDR3 region has 13 residues. CDR3 DNA: TGTGCCAGTAGGACAGGGGTGGATCAGCCCCAGCATTTT. This codes for CASRTGVDQPQHF. The whole variable domain, remainder taken from reference TRBV19 and TRBJ1-5, is DGGITQSPKYLFRKEGQNVTLSCEQNLNHDAMYWYRQDPGQGLRLIYYSQIVNDFQKGDIAEGYSVSREKKESFPLTVTSAQKNPTAFYLCASRTGVDQPQHFGDGTRLSIL.

The rearrangement joins TRBV5-4 to TRBJ1-4, with D possibly being TRBD1 (5 bases). Germline V gene lookup returns CDR1 SGHNT and CDR2 YYREEE (reference sequence). The V end lost 4 bases, the J end lost 6 bases, and 19 bases lay between the germline ends. The CDR3 consists of 16 residues. DNA of the CDR3: TGTGCCAGCAGCCCGTACGGATGGGACGGTGATGAAAAACTGTTTTTT. It encodes CASSPYGWDGDEKLFF.

CDR3 nucleotides: TGTGCCTGGAGTCGCGGGGTGAGGTACGAGCAGTACTTC. Residues: CAWSRGVRYEQYF. The chain employs TRBV30 and TRBJ2-7; D is perhaps TRBD2 (6 bases). V shed 2 bases and J shed 4 bases, with 12 bases lying between them. This CDR3 spans 13 amino acids. Germline lookup yields CDR1 GTSNPN and CDR2 SVGIG (reference sequence).

The chain joins TRBV6-6 to TRBJ1-3; D is ambiguous. V was trimmed by 5 bases and J by 4 bases, leaving 15 bases between them. This CDR3 has 15 amino acids. CDR1 is MNHNY, CDR2 SVGAGI, per germline (reference sequence). The CDR3 DNA sequence: TGTGCCAGCAGTCCTGACATGGGGAAGGGAAACACCATATATTTT. Encoded protein: CASSPDMGKGNTIYF.

The chain couples TRBV5-6 to TRBJ2-4, with D perhaps matching TRBD2 (6 bases). The germline CDR1 and CDR2 sequences are SGHDT and YYEEEE. This CDR3 has 14 amino acids. Trimming stripped 4 bases from V and 2 bases from J, with 10 bases between. The CDR3 DNA reads as TGTGCCAGCAGCGGCGGGGCGACCAAAAACATTCAGTACTTC. Its protein is CASSGGATKNIQYF.

V usage is TRBV5-4 and J usage is TRBJ2-7; 10 bases match TRBD2. The germline gives CDR1 SGHNT, CDR2 YYREEE (reference sequence). The trim removed 4 bases at V and 4 bases at J, leaving 2 bases unmatched. This CDR3 region has 13 residues. This CDR3 reads CASSPSGGYEQYF. As DNA, the CDR3 is TGTGCCAGCAGCCCTAGCGGGGGTTACGAGCAGTACTTC.

The rearrangement uses TRBV2 and TRBJ2-1; 8 nucleotides match TRBD2. The CDR3 length is 15 residues. V lost 7 bases and J lost 8; bases outside the gene matches: 13. Germline CDR1 SNHLY, CDR2 FYNNEI. The chain's CDR3 is CASKGTGGAFDEQFF. The CDR3 DNA reads TGTGCCAGCAAGGGGACCGGGGGGGCCTTCGATGAGCAGTTCTTC.

The V call is TRBV5-4, the J call TRBJ2-3, with a weak D call TRBD2 (6 bases). CDR1 is SGHNT and CDR2 is YYREEE in the germline V gene (reference sequence). The CDR3 consists of 13 residues. The ends were cut back, 4 bases at V and 6 bases at J, with 12 bases in the middle. The CDR3 nucleotides read TGTGCCAGCAGCGGGACTCGGAGGGATACGCAGTATTTT. This encodes CASSGTRRDTQYF.

The V gene is TRBV27, the J gene TRBJ2-1; 8 bases agree with TRBD2. Looked up from germline, CDR1 is MNHEY and CDR2 is SMNVEV (reference sequence). V lost 5 bases and J lost 5; bases outside the gene matches: 11. This CDR3 has 16 amino acids. The CDR3 nucleotides are TGTGCCAGCAGTGAATCCGGGGGGGGCAATAACAATGAGCAGTTCTTC. Amino acid sequence: CASSESGGGNNNEQFF.

The chain carries TRBV7-9 and TRBJ1-2, with D unclear. Germline V gives CDR1 SEHNR, CDR2 FQNEAQ (reference sequence). This CDR3 comprises 14 residues. V was shortened by 7 bases and J by 3 bases, with 15 bases between the two germline ends. DNA for the CDR3: TGTGCCAGCACCCGCCCGGGCCTTGACTATGGCTACACCTTC. The encoded protein is CASTRPGLDYGYTF.

The chain couples TRBV6-1 to TRBJ2-5; 13 bases agree with TRBD2. Germline V lookup: CDR1 MNHNS, CDR2 SASEGT. V lost 3 bases and J lost 1; bases outside the gene matches: 2. CDR3 length: 16 residues. In DNA form, the CDR3 reads TGTGCCAGCAGTGATCGACTAGCGGGGGGCCAAGAGACCCAGTACTTC. It specifies CASSDRLAGGQETQYF.

The V call is TRBV27, the J call TRBJ2-4; 7 bases match TRBD2. The CDR3 totals 17 residues. Germline assignment: CDR1 MNHEY and CDR2 SMNVEV (reference sequence). Germline trimming cut 5 bases from V and 3 bases from J; bases unmatched to any gene: 13. This CDR3 is CASSPAGLADDKNIQYF. The CDR3 DNA reads TGTGCCAGCAGTCCGGCAGGTCTAGCGGATGACAAAAACATTCAGTACTTC.

This clone was seen once. The chain uses TRBV7-7 and TRBJ2-7; no reliable D call. The V end lost 4 bases, the J end lost 7 bases, and 14 bases lay between the germline ends. CDR3 length: 13 amino acids. CDR1 is SSHAT and CDR2 is FNYEAQ in the germline V gene (reference sequence). CDR3 DNA sequence: TGTGCCAGCAGCTCTGGTCCCCCCGGGGAGCAGTACTTC. Amino acids: CASSSGPPGEQYF.

The chain is built from TRBV28 and TRBJ2-3; a possible D gene is TRBD2 (6 bases). Trimming left V 7 bases short and J 5 bases short, with 19 bases between. Germline CDR1 reads MDHEN; CDR2 reads SYDVKM. This CDR3 contains 15 residues. CDR3 DNA sequence: TGTGCCAGCAATAGGAAGTGGGGACTCGGAGATACGCAGTATTTT. This codes for CASNRKWGLGDTQYF.

The chain combines TRBV5-6 with TRBJ1-5, with TRBD1 matching over 7 bases. Germline CDR1 SGHDT, CDR2 YYEEEE. The CDR3 has 14 residues. Trimming removed 4 bases from V and 6 bases from J; junction bases left unmatched: 7. The CDR3 here is CASSAGGGSQPQHF. The CDR3 nucleotides are TGTGCCAGCAGCGCTGGAGGGGGCAGTCAGCCCCAGCATTTT.

The chain combines TRBV7-9 with TRBJ1-1, with D possibly TRBD1 on 6 matching bases. From germline, CDR1 is SEHNR and CDR2 FQNEAQ (reference sequence). The CDR3 runs 15 residues. The V end was cut by 1 base, the J end by 3 bases, with 12 bases between. This CDR3 reads CASSLDRVGDTEAFF. CDR3 nucleotides: TGTGCCAGCAGCTTAGACAGGGTTGGGGACACTGAAGCTTTCTTT. The full variable domain, in which reference TRBV7-9 and TRBJ1-1 provide the parts outside the CDR3, is DTGVSQNPRHKITKRGQNVTFRCDPISEHNRLYWYRQTLGQGPEFLTYFQNEAQLEKSRLLSDRFSAERPKGSFSTLEIQRTEQGDSAMYLCASSLDRVGDTEAFFGQGTRLTVV.

The chain links TRBV30 to TRBJ2-7, with D unclear. V was trimmed by 1 base and J by 0 bases, leaving 7 bases between them. The CDR3 is made up of 13 amino acids. Germline CDR1 reads GTSNPN; CDR2 reads SVGIG (reference sequence). The CDR3 DNA reads TGTGCCTGGAGTGAGGCGCCCTCCTACGAGCAGTACTTC. Encoded protein: CAWSEAPSYEQYF.

The chain combines TRBV30 with TRBJ2-7; possibly TRBD1 or TRBD2 for D (5 bases each). V gave up 5 bases and J gave up 2 bases, with 13 bases separating them. CDR1 GTSNPN and CDR2 SVGIG come from the germline V gene (reference sequence). This CDR3 has 13 amino acids. CDR3 in amino acids: CAWDPGTPYEQYF. CDR3 in DNA: TGTGCCTGGGACCCCGGGACGCCCTACGAGCAGTACTTC.

The chain uses TRBV7-2 and TRBJ2-5; 12 bases fit TRBD2. The CDR3 is 16 amino acids. CDR1 and CDR2 from the germline V gene are SGHTA and FQGNSA. Germline trimming cut 3 bases from V and 7 bases from J; bases unmatched to any gene: 9. CDR3 protein: CASSLGLAGGLGTQYF. The CDR3 bases are TGTGCCAGCAGCTTGGGGCTAGCGGGGGGGCTCGGGACCCAGTACTTC.

The rearrangement uses TRBV21-1 and TRBJ2-7; the D call in the table, TRBD2, was not verified against the DNA. TRBV21-1 is termed a pseudogene. The CDR3 length is 15 residues. CDR3 residues: CASSKVVGGSYEQYF. As DNA, the CDR3 is TGTGCCAGCAGCAAAGTAGTCGGGGGGTCGTACGAGCAGTACTTC.

The chain employs TRBV19 and TRBJ2-1; D is unresolved. The germline V and J ends were trimmed by 1 base and 0 bases, with 7 bases remaining between them. The CDR3 totals 15 residues. In germline, CDR1 is LNHDA, CDR2 SQIVND (reference sequence). CDR3 region: CASSIATASYNEQFF. The CDR3 region has the DNA TGTGCCAGTAGTATAGCCACGGCCTCCTACAATGAGCAGTTCTTC. The complete variable domain, with remaining parts taken from reference TRBV19 and TRBJ2-1, reads DGGITQSPKYLFRKEGQNVTLSCEQNLNHDAMYWYRQDPGQGLRLIYYSQIVNDFQKGDIAEGYSVSREKKESFPLTVTSAQKNPTAFYLCASSIATASYNEQFFGPGTRLTVL.

This clone was recorded only once. CDR3 nucleotide sequence: TGTGCCAGCAGCTCCACGGGACACAGAGACGGTGAAGCTTTCTTT. Its protein is CASSSTGHRDGEAFF. J is TRBJ1-1 and V is TRBV7-3; D possibly corresponds to TRBD1 (6 bases). The CDR3 sequence is 15 residues long. The V and J ends lost 4 bases and 7 bases respectively, with 19 bases between them. CDR1 and CDR2 (germline): SGHTA, FQGTGA.